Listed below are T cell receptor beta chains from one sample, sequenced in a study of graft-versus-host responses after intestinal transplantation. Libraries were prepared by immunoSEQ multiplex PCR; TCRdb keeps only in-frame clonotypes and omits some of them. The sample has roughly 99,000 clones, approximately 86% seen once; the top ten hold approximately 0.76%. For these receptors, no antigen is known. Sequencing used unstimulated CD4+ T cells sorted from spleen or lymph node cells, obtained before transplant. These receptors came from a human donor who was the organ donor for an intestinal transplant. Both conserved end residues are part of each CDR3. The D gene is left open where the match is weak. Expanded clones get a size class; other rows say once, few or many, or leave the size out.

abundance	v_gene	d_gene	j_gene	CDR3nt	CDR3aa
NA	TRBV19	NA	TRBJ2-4	TGTGCCAGTAGACTTCAGGGGGGAGACATTCAGTACTTC	CASRLQGGDIQYF
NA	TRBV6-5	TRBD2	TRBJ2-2	TGTGCCAGCAGGGGACTAGCGGGAACCACCGGGGAGCTGTTTTTT	CASRGLAGTTGELFF
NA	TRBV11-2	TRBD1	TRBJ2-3	TGTGCCAGCAGCAAGACAGGGGTGGCGCAGTATTTT	CASSKTGVAQYF
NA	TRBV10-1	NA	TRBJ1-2	TGCGCCAGCAGTGAGTCGACCGCGGGGGCCGAGGGCTACACCTTC	CASSESTAGAEGYTF
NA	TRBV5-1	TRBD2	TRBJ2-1	TGCGCCAGCCGCGGGAAAAGGGGACTAGCCGTTTCCAATGAGCAGTTCTTC	CASRGKRGLAVSNEQFF
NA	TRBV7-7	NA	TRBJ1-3	TGTGCCAGCAGCCCGGGGACTGGCGGAAACACCATATATTTT	CASSPGTGGNTIYF
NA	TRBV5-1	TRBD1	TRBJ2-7	TGCGCCAGCAGCTTGGAAGGCAGGGGGCAGGGCGAGCAGTACTTC	CASSLEGRGQGEQYF
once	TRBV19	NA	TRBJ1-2	TGTGCCTCGGGACTTTACGGCTACACCTTC	CASGLYGYTF
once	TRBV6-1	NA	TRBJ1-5	TGTGCCAGCACCTCGGGAGGTGGACGCAATCAGCCCCAGCATTTT	CASTSGGGRNQPQHF
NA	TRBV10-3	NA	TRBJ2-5	TGTGCCATCAGTGCCAGGGGCCAAGAGACCCAGTACTTC	CAISARGQETQYF
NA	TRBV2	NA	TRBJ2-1	TGTGCCAGCAAAGGGATGGGACTCTCCTACAATGAGCAGTTCTTC	CASKGMGLSYNEQFF
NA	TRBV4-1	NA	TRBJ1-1	TGCGCCAGCAGCCAAGATAGGAGTCCGTTAATGAACACTGAAGCTTTCTTT	CASSQDRSPLMNTEAFF
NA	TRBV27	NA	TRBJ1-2	TGTGCCAGCCGCGAGGGGCCTAACTATGGCTACACCTTC	CASREGPNYGYTF
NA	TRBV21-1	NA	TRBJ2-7	TGTGCCAGCAGAGCCCCTATGCCGCTCACCCCGGCCCCAGGTGGCGAGCAGTACTTC	CASRAPMPLTPAPGGEQYF
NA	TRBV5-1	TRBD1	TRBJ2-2	TGCGCCAGCAGGGTTGGACAGGGGTCAACGGTAGTAACCGGGGAGCTGTTTTTT	CASRVGQGSTVVTGELFF
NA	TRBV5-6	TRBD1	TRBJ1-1	TGTGCCAGCAGGTCCAATTTCGGCGGGACAGGCGTTTTAGAAGCTTTCTTT	CASRSNFGGTGVLEAFF
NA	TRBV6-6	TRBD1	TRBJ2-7	TGTGCCAGCAGCTCCGGGACAGGAACCCAGTACTTC	CASSSGTGTQYF
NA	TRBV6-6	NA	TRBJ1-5	TGTGCCAGCAGTTCCGCCTCGGTATCGTTCAATCAGCCCCAGCATTTT	CASSSASVSFNQPQHF
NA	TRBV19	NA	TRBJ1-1	TGTGCCAGTAGTAGGATCGTGGACACTGAAGCTTTCTTT	CASSRIVDTEAFF
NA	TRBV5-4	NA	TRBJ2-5	TGTGCCAGCAGCTCCGACTGGCGGGAAGAGACCCAGTACTTC	CASSSDWREETQYF
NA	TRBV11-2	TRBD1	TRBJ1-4	TGTGCCAGCAGCTTAGGGGACAGGGGTGAAAAACTGTTTTTT	CASSLGDRGEKLFF
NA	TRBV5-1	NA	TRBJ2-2	TGCGCCAGCAGCTTCTCCAAACCCGGGACCTACACCGGGGAGCTGTTTTTT	CASSFSKPGTYTGELFF
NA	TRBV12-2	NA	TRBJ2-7	TGTGCAAGTCGCTCCCTCTCCGCTAGCGGGGACCCCGCCGAGCAGTACTTC	CASRSLSASGDPAEQYF
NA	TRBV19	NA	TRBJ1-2	TGTGCCAGTAGGGCGACAGCTCGCTATGGCTACACCTTC	CASRATARYGYTF
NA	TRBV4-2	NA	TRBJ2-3	TGTGCCAGCAGCCAAGATCCAGTCGGCGGGCAAGATACGCAGTATTTT	CASSQDPVGGQDTQYF
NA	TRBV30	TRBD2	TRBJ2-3	TGTGCCTGGAGTCTAGCGGGAGGCCTTGATACGCAGTATTTT	CAWSLAGGLDTQYF
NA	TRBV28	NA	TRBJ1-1	TGTGCCAGTAGGCAGGGGCCGGTAGCTGAAGCTTTCTTT	CASRQGPVAEAFF
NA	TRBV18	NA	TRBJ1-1	TGTGCCAGCTCGCCCACAGGGAACACTGAAGCTTTCTTT	CASSPTGNTEAFF
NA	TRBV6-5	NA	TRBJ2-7	TGTGCCAGCAGCCCCTATCGCGGGGCCTCCTACGAGCAGTACTTC	CASSPYRGASYEQYF
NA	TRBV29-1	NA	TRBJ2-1	TGCAGCGTTGGGGGCAGGCTCTCCTACAATGAGCAGTTCTTC	CSVGGRLSYNEQFF
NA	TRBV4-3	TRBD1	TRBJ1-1	TGCGCCAGCAGCCAACGGACAGGGGGCGAAACTGAAGCTTTCTTT	CASSQRTGGETEAFF
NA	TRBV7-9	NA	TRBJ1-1	TGTGCCAGCAGCCTATCCCGGGGGGGGAACACTGAAGCTTTCTTT	CASSLSRGGNTEAFF